This T cell receptor beta chain is from a study of TIL therapy for anti-PD-1-resistant metastatic lung cancer. Germline CDR1 SGHTA, CDR2 FQGTGA. J was trimmed by 3 bases and V by 5 bases; bases with no gene match: 7. The CDR3 covers 15 residues. This clone was recorded a few times. The same CDR3 can be traced to other DNA sequences in this sample. The immunoSEQ assay was v3. Sequencing used immunoSEQ multiplex PCR; TCRdb keeps in-frame clones, though not all of them. Of about 15,000 clones listed, roughly 82% were seen once; the top ten hold more than 0.8%. Described time point: pre-treatment sample, taken before nivolumab and TIL therapy.

Material: blood, obtained at baseline. The receptor comes from a person aged 25 to 85 with non-small cell lung cancer. V and J are TRBV7-3 and TRBJ2-3, with 8 bases matching TRBD2. CDR3 sequence (DNA): TGTGCCAGCAGCCCGGGGGGGGGCCCGACAGATACGCAGTATTTT. Translating it yields CASSPGGGPTDTQYF.